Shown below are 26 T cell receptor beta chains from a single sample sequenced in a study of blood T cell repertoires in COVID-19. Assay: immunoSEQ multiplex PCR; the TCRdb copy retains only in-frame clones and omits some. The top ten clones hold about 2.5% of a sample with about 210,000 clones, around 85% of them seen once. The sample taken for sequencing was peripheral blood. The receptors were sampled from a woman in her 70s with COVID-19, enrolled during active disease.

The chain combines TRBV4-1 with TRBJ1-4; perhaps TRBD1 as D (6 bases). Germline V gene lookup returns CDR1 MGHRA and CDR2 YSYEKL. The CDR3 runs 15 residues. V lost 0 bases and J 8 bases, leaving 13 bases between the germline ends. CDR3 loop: CASSQEGGAGEKLFF. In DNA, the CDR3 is TGCGCCAGCAGCCAAGAAGGGGGGGCTGGCGAAAAACTGTTTTTT.

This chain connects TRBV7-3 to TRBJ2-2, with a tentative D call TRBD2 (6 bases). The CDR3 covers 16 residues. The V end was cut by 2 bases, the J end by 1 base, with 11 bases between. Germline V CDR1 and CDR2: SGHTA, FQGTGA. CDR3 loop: CASSLLGTLNTGELFF. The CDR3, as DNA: TGTGCCAGCAGCTTACTCGGGACTTTGAACACCGGGGAGCTGTTTTTT.

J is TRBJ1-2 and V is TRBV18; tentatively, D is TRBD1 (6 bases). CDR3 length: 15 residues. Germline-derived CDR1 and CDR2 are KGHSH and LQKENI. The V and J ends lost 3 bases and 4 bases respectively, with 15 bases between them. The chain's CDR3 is CASSPSRGEIYGYTF. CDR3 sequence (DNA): TGTGCCAGCTCACCGAGCAGGGGAGAGATCTATGGCTACACCTTC.

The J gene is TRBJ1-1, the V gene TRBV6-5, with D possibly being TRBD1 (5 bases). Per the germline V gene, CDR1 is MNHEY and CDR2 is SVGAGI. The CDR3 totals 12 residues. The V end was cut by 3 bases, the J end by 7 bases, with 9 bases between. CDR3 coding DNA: TGTGCCAGCAGTTATATTAGGGGTGAAGCTTTCTTT. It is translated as CASSYIRGEAFF.

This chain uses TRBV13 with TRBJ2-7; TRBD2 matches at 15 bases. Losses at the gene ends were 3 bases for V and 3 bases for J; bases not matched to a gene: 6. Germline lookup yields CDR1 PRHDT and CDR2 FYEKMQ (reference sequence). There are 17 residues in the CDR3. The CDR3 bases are TGTGCCAGCAGCTTCGGGACTAGCGGGGGGTTCTTCTACGAGCAGTACTTC. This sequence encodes CASSFGTSGGFFYEQYF.

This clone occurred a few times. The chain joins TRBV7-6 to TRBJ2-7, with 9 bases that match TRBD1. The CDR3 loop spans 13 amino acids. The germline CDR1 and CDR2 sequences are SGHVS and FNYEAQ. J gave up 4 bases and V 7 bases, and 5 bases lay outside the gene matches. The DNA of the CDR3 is TGTGCCAGCACTGACAGGGGGATTTACGAGCAGTACTTC. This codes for CASTDRGIYEQYF.

The CDR3 sequence is CASSHTGGHTEAFF. CDR3 nucleotides: TGTGCCAGCAGCCATACAGGGGGCCACACTGAAGCTTTCTTT. The chain recombines TRBV5-6 with TRBJ1-1; 9 bases line up with TRBD1. Germline V CDR1 and CDR2: SGHDT, YYEEEE. V dropped 4 bases and J dropped 3; count of bases not matched to a gene: 4. The CDR3 extends over 14 amino acids. The full variable domain, rest sourced from reference TRBV5-6 and TRBJ1-1, is DAGVTQSPTHLIKTRGQQVTLRCSPKSGHDTVSWYQQALGQGPQFIFQYYEEEERQRGNFPDRFSGHQFPNYSSELNVNALLLGDSALYLCASSHTGGHTEAFFGQGTRLTVV.

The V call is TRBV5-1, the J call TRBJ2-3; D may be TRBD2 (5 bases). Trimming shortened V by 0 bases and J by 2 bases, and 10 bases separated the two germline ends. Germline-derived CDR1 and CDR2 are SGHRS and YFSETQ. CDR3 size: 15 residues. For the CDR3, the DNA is TGCGCCAGCAGCTTGGCCTCGGGGAACACAGATACGCAGTATTTT. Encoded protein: CASSLASGNTDTQYF.

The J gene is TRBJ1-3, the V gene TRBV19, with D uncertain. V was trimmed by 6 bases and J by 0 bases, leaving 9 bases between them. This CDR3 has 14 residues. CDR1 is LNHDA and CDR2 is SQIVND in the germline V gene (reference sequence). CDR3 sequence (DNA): TGTGCCAGTAGGTCACAAGTCTCTGGAAACACCATATATTTT. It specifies CASRSQVSGNTIYF.

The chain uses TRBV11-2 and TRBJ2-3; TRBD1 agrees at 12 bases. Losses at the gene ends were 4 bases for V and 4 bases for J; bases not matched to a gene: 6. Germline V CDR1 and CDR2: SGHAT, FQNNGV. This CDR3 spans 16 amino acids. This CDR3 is CASSYWDRGPSDTQYF. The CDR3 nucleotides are TGTGCCAGCAGCTACTGGGACAGGGGGCCCTCAGATACGCAGTATTTT.

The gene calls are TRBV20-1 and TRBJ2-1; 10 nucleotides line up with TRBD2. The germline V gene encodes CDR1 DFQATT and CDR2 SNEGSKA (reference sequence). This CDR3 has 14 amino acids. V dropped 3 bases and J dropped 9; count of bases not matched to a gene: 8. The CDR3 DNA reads TGCAGTGCTAGTTGGGCTAGCGGGAGAACTGAGCAGTTCTTC. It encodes CSASWASGRTEQFF.

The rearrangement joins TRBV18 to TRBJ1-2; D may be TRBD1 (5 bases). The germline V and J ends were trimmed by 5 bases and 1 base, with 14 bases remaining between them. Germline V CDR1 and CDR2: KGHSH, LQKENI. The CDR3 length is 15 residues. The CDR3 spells CASSRTPRFNYGYTF. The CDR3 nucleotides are TGTGCCAGCTCAAGGACACCCCGATTTAACTATGGCTACACCTTC.

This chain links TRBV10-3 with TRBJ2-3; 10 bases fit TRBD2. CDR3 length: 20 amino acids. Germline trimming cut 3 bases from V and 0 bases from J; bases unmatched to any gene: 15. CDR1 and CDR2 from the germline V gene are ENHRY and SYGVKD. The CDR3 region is CAISDILRQVAGGSTDTQYF. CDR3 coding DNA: TGTGCCATCAGTGACATCCTTAGGCAGGTAGCGGGGGGAAGCACAGATACGCAGTATTTT.

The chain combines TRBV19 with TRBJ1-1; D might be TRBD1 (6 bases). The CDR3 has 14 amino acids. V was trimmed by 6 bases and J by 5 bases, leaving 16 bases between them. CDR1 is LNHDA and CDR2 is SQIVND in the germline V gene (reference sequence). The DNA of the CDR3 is TGTGCCAGTAGGCTATTACAGGGAGGGACTGAAGCTTTCTTT. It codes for CASRLLQGGTEAFF.

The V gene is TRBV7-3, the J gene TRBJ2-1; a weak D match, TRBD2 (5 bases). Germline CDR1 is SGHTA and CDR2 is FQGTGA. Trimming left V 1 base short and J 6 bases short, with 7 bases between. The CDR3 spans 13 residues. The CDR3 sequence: CASSLRAGNEQFF. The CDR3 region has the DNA TGTGCCAGCAGCTTAAGGGCGGGCAATGAGCAGTTCTTC. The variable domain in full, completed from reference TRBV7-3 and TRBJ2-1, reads GAGVSQTPSNKVTEKGKYVELRCDPISGHTALYWYRQSLGQGPEFLIYFQGTGAADDSGLPNDRFFAVRPEGSVSTLKIQRTERGDSAVYLCASSLRAGNEQFFGPGTRLTVL.

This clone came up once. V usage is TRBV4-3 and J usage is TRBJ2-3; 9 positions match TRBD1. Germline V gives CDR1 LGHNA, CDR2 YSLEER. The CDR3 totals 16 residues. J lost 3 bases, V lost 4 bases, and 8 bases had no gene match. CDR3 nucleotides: TGCGCCAGCAGCCTCGCCGGGACAGGGAGGACAGATACGCAGTATTTT. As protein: CASSLAGTGRTDTQYF.

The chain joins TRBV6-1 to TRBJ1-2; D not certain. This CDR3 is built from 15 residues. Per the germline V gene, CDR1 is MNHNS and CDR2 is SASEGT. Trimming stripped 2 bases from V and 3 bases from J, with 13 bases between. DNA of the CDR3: TGTGCCAGCAGTGAAACGAGGGAGGTAGACTATGGCTACACCTTC. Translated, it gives CASSETREVDYGYTF.

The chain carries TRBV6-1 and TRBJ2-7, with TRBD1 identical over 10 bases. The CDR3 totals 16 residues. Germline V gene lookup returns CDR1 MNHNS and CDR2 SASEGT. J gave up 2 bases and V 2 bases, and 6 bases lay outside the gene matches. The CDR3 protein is CASSEKFGQGAYEQYF. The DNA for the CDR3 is TGTGCCAGCAGTGAAAAGTTCGGACAGGGGGCCTACGAGCAGTACTTC.

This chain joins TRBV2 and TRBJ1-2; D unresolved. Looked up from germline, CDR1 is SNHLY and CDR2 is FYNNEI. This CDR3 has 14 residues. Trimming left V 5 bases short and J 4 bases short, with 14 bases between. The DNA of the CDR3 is TGTGCCAGCAGTCCATCGGGAGATGTCTATGGCTACACCTTC. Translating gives CASSPSGDVYGYTF.

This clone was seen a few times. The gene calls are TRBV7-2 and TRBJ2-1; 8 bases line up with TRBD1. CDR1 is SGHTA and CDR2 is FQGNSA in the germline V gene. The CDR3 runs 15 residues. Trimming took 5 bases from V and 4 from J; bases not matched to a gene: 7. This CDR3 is CASSHRGETYNEQFF. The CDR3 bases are TGTGCCAGCAGCCACAGGGGGGAAACTTACAATGAGCAGTTCTTC.

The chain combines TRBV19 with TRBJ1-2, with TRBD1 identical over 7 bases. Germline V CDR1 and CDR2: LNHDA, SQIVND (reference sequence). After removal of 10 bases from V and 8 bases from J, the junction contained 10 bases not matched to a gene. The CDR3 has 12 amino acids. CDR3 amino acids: CATRPQGKGYTF. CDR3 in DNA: TGTGCCACGAGGCCACAGGGGAAGGGCTACACCTTC.

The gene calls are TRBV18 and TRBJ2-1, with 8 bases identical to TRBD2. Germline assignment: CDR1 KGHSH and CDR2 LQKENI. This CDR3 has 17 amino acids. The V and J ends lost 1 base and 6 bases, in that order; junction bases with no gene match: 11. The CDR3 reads CASSPLLAEFSGNEQFF. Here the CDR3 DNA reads TGTGCCAGCTCACCACTACTAGCGGAATTTTCTGGCAATGAGCAGTTCTTC.

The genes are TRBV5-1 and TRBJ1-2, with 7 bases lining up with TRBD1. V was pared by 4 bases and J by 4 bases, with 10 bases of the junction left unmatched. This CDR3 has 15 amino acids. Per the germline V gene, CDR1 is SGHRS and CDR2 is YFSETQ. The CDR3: CASSIPTGASYGYTF. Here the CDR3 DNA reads TGCGCCAGCAGCATTCCCACAGGGGCGAGCTATGGCTACACCTTC.

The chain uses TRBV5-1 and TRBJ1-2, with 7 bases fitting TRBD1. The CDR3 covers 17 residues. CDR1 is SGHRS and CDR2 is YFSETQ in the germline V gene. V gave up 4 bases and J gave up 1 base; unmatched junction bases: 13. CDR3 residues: CASSPRDSNLFNYGYTF. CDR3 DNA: TGCGCCAGCAGCCCCCGGGACAGCAACTTATTTAACTATGGCTACACCTTC.

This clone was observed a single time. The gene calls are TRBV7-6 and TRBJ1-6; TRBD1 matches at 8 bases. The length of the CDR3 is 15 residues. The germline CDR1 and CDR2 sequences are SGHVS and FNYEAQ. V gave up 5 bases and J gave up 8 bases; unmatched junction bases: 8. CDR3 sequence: CASSQQTGVDSPLHF. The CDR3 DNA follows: TGTGCCAGCAGCCAGCAGACAGGGGTCGATTCACCCCTCCACTTT.

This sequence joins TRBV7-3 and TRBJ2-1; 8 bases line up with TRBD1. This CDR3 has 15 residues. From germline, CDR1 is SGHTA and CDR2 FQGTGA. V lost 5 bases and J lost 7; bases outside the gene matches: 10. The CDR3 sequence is CASSPDRGPGNEQFF. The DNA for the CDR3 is TGTGCCAGCAGCCCCGACAGGGGACCGGGGAATGAGCAGTTCTTC.